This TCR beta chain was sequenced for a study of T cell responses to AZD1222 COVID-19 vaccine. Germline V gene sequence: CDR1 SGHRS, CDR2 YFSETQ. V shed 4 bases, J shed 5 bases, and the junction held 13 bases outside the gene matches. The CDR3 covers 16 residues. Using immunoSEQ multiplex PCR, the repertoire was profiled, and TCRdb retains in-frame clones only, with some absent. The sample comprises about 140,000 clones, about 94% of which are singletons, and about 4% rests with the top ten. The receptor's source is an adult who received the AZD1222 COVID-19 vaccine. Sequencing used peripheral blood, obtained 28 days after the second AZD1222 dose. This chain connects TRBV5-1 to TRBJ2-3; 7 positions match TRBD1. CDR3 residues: CASSPGVAGGQDTQYF. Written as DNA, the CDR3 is TGCGCCAGCAGCCCAGGGGTGGCAGGGGGTCAAGATACGCAGTATTTT. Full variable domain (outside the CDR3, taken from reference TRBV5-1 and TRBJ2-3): KAGVTQTPRYLIKTRGQQVTLSCSPISGHRSVSWYQQTPGQGLQFLFEYFSETQRNKGNFPGRFSGRQFSNSRSEMNVSTLELGDSALYLCASSPGVAGGQDTQYFGPGTRLTVL.